This T cell receptor beta chain originates from a study of Ad26.COV2.S vaccination and SARS-CoV-2 variants. The count of this clone is one. The target antigen is unknown. Assay: immunoSEQ multiplex PCR; the TCRdb copy retains only in-frame clones and omits some. The profile shows 350,000 to 500,000 clones, 90% of them singletons. Noted treatment: around 19 received Ad26.COV2.S at low or high dose, single or two shots; about five received placebo; per-sample allocation not given. Sampling happened 63 days after the first vaccine or placebo injection. A Boston adult aged 18-55 years was the donor. Spike of the Wuhan-strain SARS-CoV-2 was expressed by an Ad26 vector, which formed the vaccine. Whole-study results and caveats: Vaccine recipients surpassed placebo recipients in spike-specific TCR breadth. The study found similar non-spike TCR breadth in vaccine and placebo recipients.

The sample here was peripheral blood, taken in a trial of Ad26.COV2.S vaccine versus placebo. The TCR was taken from a person between 18 and 59 years old who received the Ad26.COV2.S COVID-19 vaccine or a placebo.

DNA of the CDR3: TGTGCCAGCAGCCACAGGGGTTTTGAGACCCAGTACTTC. Encoded protein: CASSHRGFETQYF. The rearrangement uses TRBV7-6 and TRBJ2-5; 7 bases line up with TRBD1. This CDR3 contains 13 residues. Germline trimming cut 5 bases from V and 5 bases from J; bases unmatched to any gene: 5. The germline gives CDR1 SGHVS, CDR2 FNYEAQ.